Shown below are 7 T cell receptor beta chains from a single sample sequenced in a study of T cells after yellow fever vaccination. TCRdb itself ran the 5' RACE reads through MiXCR, one entry per CDR3 protein. Among over 300,000 distinct CDR3 sequences, about 6.9% were seen once, and the ten largest hold over 15%. Sequences were derived from PBMCs, sampled 45 days after the first yellow fever vaccination. Every receptor here comes from a young man who received the YFV17D yellow fever vaccine.

The chain is built from TRBV4-2 and TRBJ2-5, with 9 bases aligning to TRBD1. The CDR3 extends over 15 amino acids. Unmatched junction bases numbered 9, after V lost 4 bases and J lost 6 bases. The germline CDR1 and CDR2 sequences are LGHNA and YNFKEQ. The CDR3 spells CASSLPGTGSKTQYF. CDR3 nucleotides: TGTGCCAGCAGCCTTCCCGGGACAGGGAGTAAGACCCAGTACTTC.

This clonotype was counted many times. This chain joins TRBV5-1 and TRBJ2-5; maybe TRBD2 (6 bases). The CDR3 is 14 amino acids. From germline, CDR1 is SGHRS and CDR2 YFSETQ. V was pared by 4 bases and J by 2 bases, with 12 bases between. Here the CDR3 DNA reads TGCGCCAGCAGCCCGGGGGTTGGACAAGAGACCCAGTACTTC. Its translation: CASSPGVGQETQYF.

The sample holds many counts of this clonotype. This chain links TRBV24-1 with TRBJ1-2; weak D call: TRBD1 (5 bases). Germline V gene sequence: CDR1 KGHDR, CDR2 SFDVKD. The CDR3 runs 13 residues. V was pared by 4 bases and J by 4 bases, with 9 bases between. Here the CDR3 reads CATSDGTGYGYTF. CDR3 nucleotides: TGTGCCACCAGTGACGGTACAGGCTATGGCTACACCTTC.

This clonotype was counted only a few times. The CDR3 DNA reads as TGTGCCAGTAAGACTAGTGGTAATGAGCAGTTCTTC. This codes for CASKTSGNEQFF. The chain combines TRBV6-2 or TRBV6-3 with TRBJ2-1, with a weak D call TRBD2 (6 bases). The V gene lost 9 bases and the J gene lost 7 bases, with 13 bases spanning the gap. CDR1 is MNHEY, CDR2 SVGEGT, per germline. The CDR3 spans 12 residues.

This clonotype has ten or more counts. The rearrangement uses TRBV4-3 and TRBJ2-1; TRBD2 agrees at 8 bases. Trimming took 0 bases from V and 1 from J; bases not matched to a gene: 2. Germline CDR1 is LGHNA and CDR2 is YSLEER. CDR3 length: 16 amino acids. CDR3: CASSQELAESYNEQFF. CDR3 coding DNA: TGCGCCAGCAGCCAAGAACTAGCGGAATCCTACAATGAGCAGTTCTTC.

This clonotype came up many times. This chain uses TRBV5-1 with TRBJ2-3; TRBD2 aligns across 13 bases. Losses at the gene ends were 3 bases for V and 4 bases for J; bases not matched to a gene: 8. This CDR3 is 17 amino acids long. The germline V gene has CDR1 SGHRS and CDR2 YFSETQ. CDR3: CASSSLGTSGGADTQYF. The DNA for the CDR3 is TGCGCCAGCAGCTCTTTAGGTACTAGCGGGGGGGCAGATACGCAGTATTTT. Full variable domain (outside the CDR3, taken from reference TRBV5-1 and TRBJ2-3): KAGVTQTPRYLIKTRGQQVTLSCSPISGHRSVSWYQQTPGQGLQFLFEYFSETQRNKGNFPGRFSGRQFSNSRSEMNVSTLELGDSALYLCASSSLGTSGGADTQYFGPGTRLTVL.

This clonotype was seen many times. V usage is TRBV7-2 and J usage is TRBJ1-1, with D perhaps matching TRBD1 (6 bases). In germline, CDR1 is SGHTA, CDR2 FQGNSA. The CDR3 is 13 residues long. V was shortened by 3 bases and J by 7 bases, with 12 bases between the two germline ends. The CDR3 nucleotides read TGTGCCAGCAGCTTGAGAGGACAGCTTGAAGCTTTCTTT. Encoded protein: CASSLRGQLEAFF.